What follows are 9 T cell receptor beta chains derived from one specimen sequenced in a study of T cell repertoires in cytomegalovirus infection (dated by TCRdb to between 2017 and 2020). The treatment or condition label for this specimen denotes: in vitro stimulation with specific CMV peptide epitopes to enrich CMV-specific T cells. These receptors have no identified antigens. The instrument given in TCRdb is Illumina HiSeq 1500. TCRdb itself trimmed the public reads at Q25 with fastp, ran MiXCR and retained productive beta chains. When rows share a CDR3 protein, they turn into one entry using the most common DNA and genes. Counted in this sample were about 470,000 distinct CDR3 sequences; 42% of them appeared once. Around two fifths of the sample comes from the top ten. This material consisted of cultured PBMCs, taken from culture after CMV antigen stimulation. These receptor sequences come from a human donor in good health (CMV status not recorded). Some clones in this sample may be carry-over from other donors' samples.

The chain carries TRBV7-2 and TRBJ2-4; the D is unclear. The CDR3 is made up of 15 amino acids. Trimming left V 5 bases short and J 1 base short, with 12 bases between. Germline assignment: CDR1 SGHTA and CDR2 FQGNSA. CDR3: CASSLWAEAKNIQYF. The CDR3 DNA reads TGTGCCAGCAGCCTTTGGGCGGAGGCCAAAAACATTCAGTACTTC.

This clonotype was detected only a few times. The chain carries TRBV20-1 and TRBJ2-7; 8 nucleotides line up with TRBD2. V lost 6 bases and J lost 5; bases outside the gene matches: 9. The length of the CDR3 is 13 residues. Looked up from germline, CDR1 is DFQATT and CDR2 is SNEGSKA (reference sequence). The CDR3 here is CSATPGLGDEQYF. CDR3 nucleotides: TGCAGTGCCACTCCGGGACTAGGGGACGAGCAGTACTTC.

This clonotype was picked up a small number of times. The gene calls are TRBV5-5 and TRBJ2-7; 8 bases agree with TRBD1. Germline V gene sequence: CDR1 SGHKS, CDR2 YYEKEE (reference sequence). CDR3 length: 16 amino acids. Unmatched junction bases numbered 5, after V lost 0 bases and J lost 0 bases. CDR3 residues: CASSLEGGQGSYEQYF. The CDR3, as DNA: TGTGCCAGCAGCTTGGAAGGAGGACAGGGCTCCTACGAGCAGTACTTC.

The chain links TRBV7-2 to TRBJ2-4; D not resolved. Germline CDR1 is SGHTA and CDR2 is FQGNSA. The ends were cut back, 5 bases at V and 6 bases at J, with 11 bases in the middle. This CDR3 has 13 amino acids. DNA of the CDR3: TGTGCCAGCAGCCCCACGGAATTAAACATTCAGTACTTC. Amino acids: CASSPTELNIQYF.

This chain joins TRBV2 and TRBJ1-5; weak D call: TRBD1 (5 bases). CDR3 length equals 14 residues. V lost 3 bases and J lost 2, with 8 bases in between. CDR1 is SNHLY and CDR2 is FYNNEI in the germline V gene. The CDR3 DNA follows: TGTGCCAGCAGTGACAGGGTTGGCAATCAGCCCCAGCATTTT. Protein: CASSDRVGNQPQHF.

The rearrangement uses TRBV20-1 and TRBJ1-1; D possibly corresponds to TRBD1 (5 bases). Germline-derived CDR1 and CDR2 are DFQATT and SNEGSKA (reference sequence). V was trimmed by 5 bases and J by 8 bases, leaving 12 bases between them. The CDR3 contains 11 residues. CDR3 region: CSALAGREAFF. In DNA, the CDR3 is TGCAGTGCTCTGGCGGGACGCGAAGCTTTCTTT.

This clonotype showed up just a few times. The J gene is TRBJ2-3, the V gene TRBV7-2; 7 nucleotides align to TRBD2. The CDR3 spans 15 residues. Germline V lookup: CDR1 SGHTA, CDR2 FQGNSA. J was trimmed by 8 bases and V by 1 base; bases with no gene match: 9. DNA for the CDR3: TGTGCCAGCAGCTTAGGGGGGGGGACTTCGGGTACGCAGTATTTT. Translation: CASSLGGGTSGTQYF.

This sequence joins TRBV12-3 or TRBV12-4 and TRBJ2-5; unclear D gene. The ends were cut back, 2 bases at V and 3 bases at J, with 7 bases in the middle. The CDR3 runs to 13 residues. The CDR3 is CASSLTSKETQYF. CDR3 sequence (DNA): TGTGCCAGCAGTTTAACCTCGAAAGAGACCCAGTACTTC.

The chain couples TRBV6-2 or TRBV6-3 to TRBJ1-1; TRBD1 aligns across 10 bases. The J segment lost 0 bases and the V segment lost 7 bases, leaving 11 bases of the junction unmatched. The CDR3 totals 17 residues. Germline V CDR1 and CDR2: MNHEY, SVGEGT. The CDR3 nucleotides are TGTGCCAGCAAACCTGACAGGGGGCAGAGGGTGAACACTGAAGCTTTCTTT. Its translation: CASKPDRGQRVNTEAFF.